The text below deals with one T cell receptor beta chain. This sample is part of a study of T cell responses to AZD1222 COVID-19 vaccine. Some clones are missing from TCRdb's copy, which holds only in-frame ones; the method was immunoSEQ multiplex PCR. Among 130,000 to 150,000 clones listed, approximately 93% were seen once. The sequenced sample was peripheral blood, obtained after recovery from COVID-19. The sequence came from an adult who had recovered from COVID-19.

Written as DNA, the CDR3 is TGTGCCAGCAGCTTAGGAGCACAGCCCAATTCACCCCTCCACTTT. It encodes CASSLGAQPNSPLHF. The rearrangement joins TRBV7-2 to TRBJ1-6; no definite D call. Trimming left V 1 base short and J 7 bases short, with 11 bases between. The germline CDR1 and CDR2 sequences are SGHTA and FQGNSA. The CDR3 spans 15 residues.